What follows describes a single TCR beta chain. Its specificity is not known. This record comes from a study of cytomegalovirus exposure and HLA in healthy donors. Both 60 Vbeta primers and 13 Jbeta primers went into the PCR. Profiled with immunoSEQ multiplex PCR; TCRdb holds only in-frame clones, not every one. The sample has about 85,000 clones; 80% are singletons. Germline V gene lookup returns CDR1 GTSNPN and CDR2 SVGIG (reference sequence). The CDR3 covers 13 residues. V was clipped by 0 bases and J by 0 bases, with 6 bases between them. Study-level points and caveats: With further analysis later on, most CMV-associated TCR beta chains appeared HLA-restricted. V- and J-gene trimming in TCR beta was tied to a missense DCLRE1C variant by an analysis performed later.

V gene TRBV30 combines with J gene TRBJ2-7; D may be TRBD2 (6 bases). The clonotype was recovered from a woman aged 45-59 years in good health and CMV-seropositive. Sequencing input: PBMCs. The CDR3 coding sequence is TGTGCCTGGAGTGTCGGGGGCTCCTACGAGCAGTACTTC. The encoded protein is CAWSVGGSYEQYF.